Presented here are 20 T cell receptor beta chains from one specimen sequenced in a study of human T cells and chemical hapten exposure. Time point indicated: patch test 1, 2 weeks after DPC sensitization. The treatment denotes: therapeutic diphenylcyclopropenone sensitization with weekly scalp DPC. TCRdb redid the calling of the RACE reads with MiXCR, one entry per CDR3 protein. The sample has 80,000 to 100,000 distinct CDR3 sequences; 12% are singletons. Here the sequenced sample was whole blood, taken in connection with sensitization to the hapten diphenylcyclopropenone (DPC). Receptor source: a woman aged 40 to 55 with alopecia areata. Some clones in this sample may be carry-over from other donors' samples.

This clonotype was seen more than once but under ten times. V gene TRBV7-2 combines with J gene TRBJ2-3, with 14 bases aligning to TRBD2. Per the germline V gene, CDR1 is SGHTA and CDR2 is FQGNSA. The CDR3 covers 14 residues. J lost 8 bases, V lost 4 bases, and 2 bases had no gene match. The CDR3 here is CASSSGTSGSTQYF. The CDR3 DNA follows: TGTGCCAGCAGCTCCGGGACTAGCGGGAGTACGCAGTATTTT.

This clonotype was found many times. The J gene is TRBJ2-7, the V gene TRBV7-2; 8 bases map to TRBD1. The V and J ends lost 4 bases and 6 bases, in that order; junction bases with no gene match: 5. Germline V gives CDR1 SGHTA, CDR2 FQGNSA. The length of the CDR3 is 13 residues. Here the CDR3 reads CASSSDRVGEQYF. CDR3 sequence (DNA): TGTGCCAGCAGCTCGGACAGGGTAGGCGAGCAGTACTTC. The full variable domain, completed using reference TRBV7-2 and TRBJ2-7, is GAGVSQSPSNKVTEKGKDVELRCDPISGHTALYWYRQSLGQGLEFLIYFQGNSAPDKSGLPSDRFSAERTGGSVSTLTIQRTQQEDSAVYLCASSSDRVGEQYFGPGTRLTVT.

The table lists this clonotype with many counts. The gene calls are TRBV6-5 and TRBJ1-1, with D unclear. Trimming took 1 base from V and 7 from J, leaving 10 bases between them. In germline, CDR1 is MNHEY, CDR2 SVGAGI. There are 13 residues in the CDR3. The chain's CDR3 is CASSYFPGFEAFF. CDR3 nucleotide sequence: TGTGCCAGCAGTTACTTCCCGGGATTTGAAGCTTTCTTT.

The V call is TRBV30, the J call TRBJ1-1; D is unclear. The V and J ends lost 3 bases and 1 base respectively, with 9 bases between them. The length of the CDR3 is 13 residues. Germline V gene data show CDR1 as GTSNPN and CDR2 as SVGIG (reference sequence). The CDR3 is CAWRFTANTEAFF. DNA of the CDR3: TGTGCCTGGAGGTTTACAGCGAACACTGAAGCTTTCTTT.

This clonotype was seen a few times. The CDR3 here is CSVDPIGTHTQYF. CDR3 bases: TGCAGCGTTGACCCGATTGGGACCCATACGCAGTATTTT. The rearrangement uses TRBV29-1 and TRBJ2-3; D is tentatively TRBD1 or TRBD2 (5 bases each). The CDR3 runs to 13 residues. The ends were cut back, 3 bases at V and 7 bases at J, with 14 bases in the middle. Germline loops: CDR1 SQVTM, CDR2 ANQGSEA.

The chain has TRBV4-3 and TRBJ2-6, with D possibly TRBD2 on 6 matching bases. V lost 0 bases and J 1 base, leaving 7 bases between the germline ends. Germline values: CDR1 LGHNA, CDR2 YSLEER. The CDR3 loop spans 16 amino acids. The CDR3 region has the DNA TGCGCCAGCAGCCAAGATGCGGGGTCTGGGGCCAACGTCCTGACTTTC. This translates into CASSQDAGSGANVLTF.

The CDR3 is CASSYLGGYDGYTF. CDR3 in DNA: TGTGCCAGCAGTTATTTGGGTGGTTACGATGGCTACACCTTC. The chain has TRBV6-5 and TRBJ1-2; D gene unclear. V shed 3 bases and J shed 6 bases, with 14 bases lying between them. The CDR3 spans 14 residues. Germline CDR1 is MNHEY and CDR2 is SVGAGI.

There are a few counts of this clonotype. This chain links TRBV5-1 with TRBJ2-5; weak D call: TRBD2 (5 bases). The CDR3 extends over 14 amino acids. Germline V gene lookup returns CDR1 SGHRS and CDR2 YFSETQ. V lost 0 bases, J lost 4 bases, and 10 bases lay in between. The CDR3 DNA reads TGCGCCAGCAGCTTGGGAGGGTCTCGAGAGACCCAGTACTTC. Translating it yields CASSLGGSRETQYF.

This clonotype was found a few times. The CDR3 DNA follows: TGCAGTGCAGTCCCGGCCGGGGGCCAAGAGACCCAGTACTTC. Its protein is CSAVPAGGQETQYF. V usage is TRBV20-1 and J usage is TRBJ2-5; D is perhaps TRBD2 (6 bases). Trimming shortened V by 6 bases and J by 1 base, and 15 bases separated the two germline ends. Germline V gene lookup returns CDR1 DFQATT and CDR2 SNEGSKA (reference sequence). The CDR3 length is 14 residues.

V and J are TRBV7-2 and TRBJ1-1, with D tentatively TRBD1 (6 bases). The V end was cut by 5 bases, the J end by 1 base, with 8 bases between. Germline assignment: CDR1 SGHTA and CDR2 FQGNSA. The CDR3 extends over 13 amino acids. The CDR3 sequence is CASSKGQNTEAFF. The CDR3 nucleotides are TGTGCCAGCAGCAAGGGACAGAACACTGAAGCTTTCTTT.

This chain uses TRBV28 with TRBJ1-3; D not resolved. There are 13 residues in the CDR3. Trimming removed 1 base at V and 3 bases at J, with 4 bases between. Germline assignment: CDR1 MDHEN and CDR2 SYDVKM. CDR3 loop: CASSLSNGNTIYF. CDR3 DNA: TGTGCCAGCAGTTTATCCAATGGAAACACCATATATTTT.

This clonotype was seen only a few times. The V and J genes are TRBV7-9 and TRBJ2-7; 13 positions match TRBD2. Looked up from germline, CDR1 is SEHNR and CDR2 is FQNEAQ (reference sequence). There are 15 residues in the CDR3. The V and J ends lost 4 bases and 4 bases, in that order; junction bases with no gene match: 4. CDR3 protein: CASSSGLAGEYEQYF. For the CDR3, the DNA is TGTGCCAGCAGCTCTGGACTAGCGGGAGAATACGAGCAGTACTTC.

The CDR3 DNA reads TGCAGTGCTGAGTTACGACCGTTGGGCACAGATACGCAGTATTTT. Residues: CSAELRPLGTDTQYF. The chain is built from TRBV20-1 and TRBJ2-3; D unresolved. Trimming stripped 5 bases from V and 1 base from J, with 16 bases between. Germline V gene sequence: CDR1 DFQATT, CDR2 SNEGSKA (reference sequence). This CDR3 spans 15 amino acids.

Ten or more counts support this clonotype. J is TRBJ2-7 and V is TRBV29-1; 8 nucleotides match TRBD1. The CDR3 is made up of 13 amino acids. Looked up from germline, CDR1 is SQVTM and CDR2 is ANQGSEA. Trimming cost V 3 bases and J 5 bases; bases outside gene matches: 6. For the CDR3, the DNA is TGCAGCGTTGATAGGACAGGGTCCAACGAGCAGTACTTC. As protein: CSVDRTGSNEQYF.

This clonotype has a count of ten or more. The rearrangement links TRBV5-1 to TRBJ1-1; D may be TRBD1 (5 bases). The CDR3 totals 16 residues. In germline, CDR1 is SGHRS, CDR2 YFSETQ. Trimming cost V 4 bases and J 7 bases, with 23 bases left between them. CDR3 amino acids: CASSVLLSGSGFEAFF. The CDR3 DNA follows: TGCGCCAGCAGCGTCTTGTTGTCTGGATCAGGGTTTGAAGCTTTCTTT.

In this sample, this clonotype turned up a few times. V and J are TRBV5-5 and TRBJ1-2; TRBD1 is a possible D gene (5 bases). Germline V gene lookup returns CDR1 SGHKS and CDR2 YYEKEE (reference sequence). The CDR3 is 14 residues long. V lost 3 bases and J 2 bases, leaving 11 bases between the germline ends. The CDR3 sequence is CASSSAGTNYGYTF. The CDR3, as DNA: TGTGCCAGCAGCTCGGCAGGGACCAACTATGGCTACACCTTC.

This clonotype was picked up a small number of times. In DNA form, the CDR3 reads TGTGCCAGCAGCTTCCTTCTAGCGGGAGGGCCAGATACGCAGTATTTT. Its translation is CASSFLLAGGPDTQYF. The chain links TRBV7-2 to TRBJ2-3; TRBD2 matches 12 bases. The CDR3 covers 16 residues. CDR1 and CDR2 from the germline V gene are SGHTA and FQGNSA. V shed 3 bases, J shed 4 bases, and the junction held 5 bases outside the gene matches.

The chain links TRBV18 to TRBJ1-1, with a tentative D call TRBD1 (6 bases). Trimming removed 4 bases at V and 1 base at J, with 13 bases between. This CDR3 comprises 15 residues. Germline V gives CDR1 KGHSH, CDR2 LQKENI. CDR3 loop: CASSQSQGQNTEAFF. In DNA form, the CDR3 reads TGTGCCAGCTCACAAAGTCAGGGGCAGAACACTGAAGCTTTCTTT.

The sample holds a few counts of this clonotype. The chain uses TRBV7-2 and TRBJ1-1, with D perhaps matching TRBD1 (5 bases). V was cut by 4 bases and J by 4 bases, with 13 bases left in between. Germline V lookup: CDR1 SGHTA, CDR2 FQGNSA. The CDR3 extends over 14 amino acids. CDR3 region: CASSSLWGVTEAFF. In DNA form, the CDR3 reads TGTGCCAGCAGCTCCCTGTGGGGCGTCACTGAAGCTTTCTTT.

This clonotype was counted many times. The chain joins TRBV7-2 to TRBJ2-1; D is unclear. From germline, CDR1 is SGHTA and CDR2 FQGNSA. CDR3 length equals 15 residues. Trimming removed 5 bases from V and 9 bases from J, with 20 bases in between. The CDR3 reads CASSAGLTLTSEQFF. CDR3 DNA: TGTGCCAGCAGCGCTGGGCTCACCCTTACGAGTGAGCAGTTCTTC.